The present entry profiles one T cell receptor (beta chain) with its context. The target antigen is unknown. Every patient was affected by relapse after autologous stem cell transplantation, while exposure to brentuximab vedotin was not uniform. Isolation of CD4+ T cells from thawed PBMCs was performed by magnetic negative selection. This entry is derived from a study of PD-1 blockade in classical Hodgkin lymphoma. Study results and limitations: It was CD4+ TCR diversity, not CD8+, that rose significantly by C4D1.

Method: immunoSEQ multiplex PCR; TCRdb's copy keeps in-frame clones and lacks some. Among 30,000 to 35,000 clones, 80% to 95% were seen once, and the ten largest hold about 0.21%. V lost 1 base and J lost 0, with 6 bases in between. The CDR3 contains 13 residues. Germline CDR1 is GTSNPN and CDR2 is SVGIG (reference sequence). J is TRBJ1-1 and V is TRBV30; D is unresolved. The specimen was CD4+ T cells from blood, collected at baseline. The clonotype originates from a human donor with classical Hodgkin lymphoma. In DNA form, the CDR3 reads TGTGCCTGGAGTGGGACGGTGAACACTGAAGCTTTCTTT. It encodes CAWSGTVNTEAFF. Variable domain in full (rest from reference TRBV30 and TRBJ1-1): SQTIHQWPATLVQPVGSPLSLECTVEGTSNPNLYWYRQAAGRGLQLLFYSVGIGQISSEVPQNLSASRPQDRQFILSSKKLLLSDSGFYLCAWSGTVNTEAFFGQGTRLTVV.